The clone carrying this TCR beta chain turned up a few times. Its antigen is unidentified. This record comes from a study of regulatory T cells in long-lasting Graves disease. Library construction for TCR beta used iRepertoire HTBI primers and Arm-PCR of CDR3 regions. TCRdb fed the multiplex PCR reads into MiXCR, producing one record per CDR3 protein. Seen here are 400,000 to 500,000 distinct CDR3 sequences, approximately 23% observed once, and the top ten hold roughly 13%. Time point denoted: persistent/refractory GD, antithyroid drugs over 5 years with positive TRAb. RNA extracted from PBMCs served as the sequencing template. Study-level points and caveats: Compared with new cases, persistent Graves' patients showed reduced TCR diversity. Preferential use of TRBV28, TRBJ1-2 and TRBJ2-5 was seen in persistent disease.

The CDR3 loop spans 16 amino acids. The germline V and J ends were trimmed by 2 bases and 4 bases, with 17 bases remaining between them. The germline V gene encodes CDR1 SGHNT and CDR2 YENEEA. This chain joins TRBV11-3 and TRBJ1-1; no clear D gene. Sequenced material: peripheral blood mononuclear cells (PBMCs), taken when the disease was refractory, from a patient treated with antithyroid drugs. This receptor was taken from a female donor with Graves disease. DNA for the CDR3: TGTGCCAGCAGCTTAAGATTCGGGGATGGGGTCACTGAAGCTTTCTTT. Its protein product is CASSLRFGDGVTEAFF.